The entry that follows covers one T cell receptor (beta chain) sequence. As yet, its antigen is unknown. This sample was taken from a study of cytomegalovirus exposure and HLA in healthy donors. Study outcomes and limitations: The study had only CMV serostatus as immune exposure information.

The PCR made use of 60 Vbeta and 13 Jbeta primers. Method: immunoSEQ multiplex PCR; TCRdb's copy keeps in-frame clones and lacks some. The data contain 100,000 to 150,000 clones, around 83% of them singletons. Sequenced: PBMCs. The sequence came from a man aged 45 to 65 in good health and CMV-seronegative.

CDR3 loop: CASSLQVGDEQYF. CDR3 in DNA: TGCGCCAGCAGCCTTCAAGTAGGGGACGAGCAGTACTTC. The chain carries TRBV4-3 and TRBJ2-7, with D perhaps matching TRBD1 (5 bases). This CDR3 comprises 13 residues. Germline assignment: CDR1 LGHNA and CDR2 YSLEER. The germline V and J ends were trimmed by 4 bases and 5 bases, with 12 bases remaining between them.